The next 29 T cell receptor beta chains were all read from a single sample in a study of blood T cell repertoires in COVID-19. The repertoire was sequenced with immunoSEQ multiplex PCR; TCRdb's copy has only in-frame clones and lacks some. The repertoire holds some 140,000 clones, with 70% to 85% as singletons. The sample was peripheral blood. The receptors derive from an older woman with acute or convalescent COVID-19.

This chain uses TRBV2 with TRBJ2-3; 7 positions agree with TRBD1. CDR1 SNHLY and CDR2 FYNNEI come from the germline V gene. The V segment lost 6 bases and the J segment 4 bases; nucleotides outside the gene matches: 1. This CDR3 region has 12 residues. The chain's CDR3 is CASSGTADTQYF. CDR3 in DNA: TGTGCCAGCAGCGGGACAGCAGATACGCAGTATTTT.

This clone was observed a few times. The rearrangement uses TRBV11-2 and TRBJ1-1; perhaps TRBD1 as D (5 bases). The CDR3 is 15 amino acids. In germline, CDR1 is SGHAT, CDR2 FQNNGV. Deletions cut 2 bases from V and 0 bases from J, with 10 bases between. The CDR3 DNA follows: TGTGCCAGCAGCTTAAATGGGGCCATGAACACTGAAGCTTTCTTT. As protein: CASSLNGAMNTEAFF. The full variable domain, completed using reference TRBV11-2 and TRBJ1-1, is EAGVAQSPRYKIIEKRQSVAFWCNPISGHATLYWYQQILGQGPKLLIQFQNNGVVDDSQLPKDRFSAERLKGVDSTLKIQPAKLEDSAVYLCASSLNGAMNTEAFFGQGTRLTVV.

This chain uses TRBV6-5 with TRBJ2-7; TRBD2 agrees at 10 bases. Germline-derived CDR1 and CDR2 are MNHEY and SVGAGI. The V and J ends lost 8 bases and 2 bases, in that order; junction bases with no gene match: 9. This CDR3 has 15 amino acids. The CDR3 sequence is CASSPVAGGPYEQYF. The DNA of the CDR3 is TGTGCCAGCTCGCCTGTAGCGGGGGGACCCTACGAGCAGTACTTC.

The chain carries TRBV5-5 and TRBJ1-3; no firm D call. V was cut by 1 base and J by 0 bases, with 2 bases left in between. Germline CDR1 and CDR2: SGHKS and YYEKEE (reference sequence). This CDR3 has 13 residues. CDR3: CASSLYSGNTIYF. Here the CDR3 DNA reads TGTGCCAGCAGCTTGTACTCTGGAAACACCATATATTTT.

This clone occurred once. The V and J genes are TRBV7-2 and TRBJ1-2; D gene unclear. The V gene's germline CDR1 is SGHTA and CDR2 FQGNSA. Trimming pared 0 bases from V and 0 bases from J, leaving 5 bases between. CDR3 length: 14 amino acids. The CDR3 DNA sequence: TGTGCCAGCAGCTTAGCTTCGGCTAACTATGGCTACACCTTC. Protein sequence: CASSLASANYGYTF.

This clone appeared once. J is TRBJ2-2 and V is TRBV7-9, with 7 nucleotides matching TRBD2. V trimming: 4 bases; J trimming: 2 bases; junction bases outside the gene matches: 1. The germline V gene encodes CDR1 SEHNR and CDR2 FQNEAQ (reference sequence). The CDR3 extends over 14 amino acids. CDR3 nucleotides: TGTGCCAGCAGCTGGGGGGGAAACACCGGGGAGCTGTTTTTT. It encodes CASSWGGNTGELFF.

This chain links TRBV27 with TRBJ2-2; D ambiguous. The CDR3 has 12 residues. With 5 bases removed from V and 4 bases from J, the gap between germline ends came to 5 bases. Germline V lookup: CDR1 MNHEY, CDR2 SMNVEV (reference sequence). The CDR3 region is CASSPGTGELFF. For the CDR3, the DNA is TGTGCCAGCAGTCCGGGCACCGGGGAGCTGTTTTTT.

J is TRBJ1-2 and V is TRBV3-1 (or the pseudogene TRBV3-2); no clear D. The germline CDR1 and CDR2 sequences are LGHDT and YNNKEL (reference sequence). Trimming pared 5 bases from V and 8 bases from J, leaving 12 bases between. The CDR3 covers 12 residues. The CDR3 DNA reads TGTGCCAGCAGCTCGATCGGGAGGGGCTACACCTTC. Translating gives CASSSIGRGYTF.

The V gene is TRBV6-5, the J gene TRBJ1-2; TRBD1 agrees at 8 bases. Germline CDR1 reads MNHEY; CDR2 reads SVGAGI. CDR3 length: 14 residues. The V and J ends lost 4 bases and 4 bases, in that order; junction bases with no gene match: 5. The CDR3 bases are TGTGCCAGCAGTTCCCGACAGGGGTCCTATGGCTACACCTTC. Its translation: CASSSRQGSYGYTF.

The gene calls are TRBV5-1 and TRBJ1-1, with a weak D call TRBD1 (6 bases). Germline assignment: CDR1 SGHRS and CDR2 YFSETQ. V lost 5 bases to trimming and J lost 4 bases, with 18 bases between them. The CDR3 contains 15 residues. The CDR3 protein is CASSPDLSQGTEAFF. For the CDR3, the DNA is TGCGCCAGCAGTCCAGACCTATCACAGGGCACTGAAGCTTTCTTT.

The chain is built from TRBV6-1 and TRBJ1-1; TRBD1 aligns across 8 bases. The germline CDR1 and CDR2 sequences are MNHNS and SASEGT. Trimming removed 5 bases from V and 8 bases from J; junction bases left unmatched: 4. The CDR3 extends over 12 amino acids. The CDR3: CASSYGQGEAFF. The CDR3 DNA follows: TGTGCCAGCAGTTATGGACAGGGAGAAGCTTTCTTT.

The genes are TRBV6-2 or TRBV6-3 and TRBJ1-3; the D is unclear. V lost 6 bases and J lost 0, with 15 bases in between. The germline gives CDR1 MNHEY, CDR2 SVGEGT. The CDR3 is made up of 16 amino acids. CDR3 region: CASSPISSGSGNTIYF. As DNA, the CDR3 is TGTGCCAGCAGCCCTATTAGTAGTGGCTCTGGAAACACCATATATTTT.

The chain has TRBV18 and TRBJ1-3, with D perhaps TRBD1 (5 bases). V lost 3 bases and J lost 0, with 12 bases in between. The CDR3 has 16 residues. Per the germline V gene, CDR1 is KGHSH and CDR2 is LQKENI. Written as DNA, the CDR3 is TGTGCCAGCTCACCTAGGGGTTTCATCTCTGGAAACACCATATATTTT. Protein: CASSPRGFISGNTIYF.

In DNA, the CDR3 is TGTGCCAGCTCACCCCTGGGGACACCACGGACAACCGGGGAGCTGTTTTTT. Protein product: CASSPLGTPRTTGELFF. The V gene is TRBV18, the J gene TRBJ2-2, with D perhaps matching TRBD1 (6 bases). V lost 3 bases and J lost 5, with 19 bases in between. Germline V gives CDR1 KGHSH, CDR2 LQKENI. The CDR3 loop spans 17 amino acids.

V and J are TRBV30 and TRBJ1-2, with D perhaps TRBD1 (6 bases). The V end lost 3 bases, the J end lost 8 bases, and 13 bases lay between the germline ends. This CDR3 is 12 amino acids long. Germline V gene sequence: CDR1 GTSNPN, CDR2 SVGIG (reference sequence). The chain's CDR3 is CAWRTPTGGYTF. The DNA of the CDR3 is TGTGCCTGGAGGACCCCAACAGGGGGCTACACCTTC.

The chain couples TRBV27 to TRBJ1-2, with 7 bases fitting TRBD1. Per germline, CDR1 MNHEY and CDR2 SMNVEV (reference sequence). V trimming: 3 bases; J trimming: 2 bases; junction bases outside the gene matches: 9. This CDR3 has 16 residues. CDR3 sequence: CASSFGSGTVNYGYTF. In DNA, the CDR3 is TGTGCCAGCAGTTTTGGTTCGGGGACAGTCAACTATGGCTACACCTTC.

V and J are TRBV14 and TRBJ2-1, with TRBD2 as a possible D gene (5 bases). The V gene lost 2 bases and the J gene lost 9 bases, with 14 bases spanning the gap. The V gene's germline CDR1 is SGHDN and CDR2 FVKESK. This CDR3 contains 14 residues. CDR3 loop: CASSQLSGMGEQFF. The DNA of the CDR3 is TGTGCCAGCAGCCAATTGAGCGGCATGGGTGAGCAGTTCTTC.

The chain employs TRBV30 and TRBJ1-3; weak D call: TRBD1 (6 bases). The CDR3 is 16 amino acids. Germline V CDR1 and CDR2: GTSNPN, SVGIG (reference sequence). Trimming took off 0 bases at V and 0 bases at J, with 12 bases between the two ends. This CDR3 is CAWSVRGQLSGNTIYF. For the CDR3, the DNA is TGTGCCTGGAGTGTACGTGGACAGCTCTCTGGAAACACCATATATTTT.

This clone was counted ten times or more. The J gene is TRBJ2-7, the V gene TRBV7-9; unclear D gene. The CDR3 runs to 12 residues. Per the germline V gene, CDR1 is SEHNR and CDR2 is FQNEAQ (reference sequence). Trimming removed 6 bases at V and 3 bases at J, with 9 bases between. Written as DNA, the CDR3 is TGTGCCAGCAGTCCTACAGTCTACGAGCAGTACTTC. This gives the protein CASSPTVYEQYF.

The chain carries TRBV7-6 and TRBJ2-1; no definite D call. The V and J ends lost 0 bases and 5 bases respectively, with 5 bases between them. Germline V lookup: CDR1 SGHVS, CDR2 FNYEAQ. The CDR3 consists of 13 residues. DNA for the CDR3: TGTGCCAGCAGCTTAGCGTTAGACAATGAGCAGTTCTTC. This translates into CASSLALDNEQFF. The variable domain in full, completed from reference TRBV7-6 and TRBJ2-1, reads GAGVSQSPRYKVTKRGQDVALRCDPISGHVSLYWYRQALGQGPEFLTYFNYEAQQDKSGLPNDRFSAERPEGSISTLTIQRTEQRDSAMYRCASSLALDNEQFFGPGTRLTVL.

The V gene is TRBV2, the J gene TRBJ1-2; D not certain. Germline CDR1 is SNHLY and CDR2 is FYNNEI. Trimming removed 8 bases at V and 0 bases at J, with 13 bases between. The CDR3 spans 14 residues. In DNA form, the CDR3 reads TGTGCCAGCTGGGCCGGGAATACTAACTATGGCTACACCTTC. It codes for CASWAGNTNYGYTF.

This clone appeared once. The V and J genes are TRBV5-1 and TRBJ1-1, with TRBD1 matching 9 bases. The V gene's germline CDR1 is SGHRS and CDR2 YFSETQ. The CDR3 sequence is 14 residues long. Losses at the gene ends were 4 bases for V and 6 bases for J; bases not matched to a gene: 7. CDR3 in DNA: TGCGCCAGCAGCCAGGGACAGGGAAGGGCTGAAGCTTTCTTT. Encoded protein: CASSQGQGRAEAFF. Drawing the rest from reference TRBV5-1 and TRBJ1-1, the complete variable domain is KAGVTQTPRYLIKTRGQQVTLSCSPISGHRSVSWYQQTPGQGLQFLFEYFSETQRNKGNFPGRFSGRQFSNSRSEMNVSTLELGDSALYLCASSQGQGRAEAFFGQGTRLTVV.

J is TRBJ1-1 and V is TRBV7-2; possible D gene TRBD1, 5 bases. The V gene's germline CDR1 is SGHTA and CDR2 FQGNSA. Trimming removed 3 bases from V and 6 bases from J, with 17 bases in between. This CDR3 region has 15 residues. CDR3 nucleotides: TGTGCCAGCAGCTTTCGGGGGGGAGGGTTGCCTGAAGCTTTCTTT. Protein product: CASSFRGGGLPEAFF.

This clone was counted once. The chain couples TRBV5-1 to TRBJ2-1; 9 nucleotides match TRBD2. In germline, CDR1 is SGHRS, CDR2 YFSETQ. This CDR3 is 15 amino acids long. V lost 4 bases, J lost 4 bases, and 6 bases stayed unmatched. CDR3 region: CASSVLAGVYNEQFF. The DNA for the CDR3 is TGCGCCAGCAGCGTTTTAGCGGGAGTATACAATGAGCAGTTCTTC.

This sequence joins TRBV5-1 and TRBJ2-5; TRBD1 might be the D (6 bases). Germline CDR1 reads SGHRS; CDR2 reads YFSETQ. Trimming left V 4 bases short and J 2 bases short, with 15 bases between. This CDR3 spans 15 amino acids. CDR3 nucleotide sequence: TGCGCCAGCAGCCCGGGGACACCTGGTCAAGAGACCCAGTACTTC. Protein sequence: CASSPGTPGQETQYF.

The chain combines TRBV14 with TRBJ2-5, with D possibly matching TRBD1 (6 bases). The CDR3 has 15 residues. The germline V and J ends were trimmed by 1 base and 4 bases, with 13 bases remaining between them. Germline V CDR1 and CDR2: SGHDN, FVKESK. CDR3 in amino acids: CASSQARGSSETQYF. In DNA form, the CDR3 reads TGTGCCAGCAGCCAAGCCAGGGGCAGCTCAGAGACCCAGTACTTC.

The CDR3 sequence is CASSAQLGAGTTETYEQYF. For the CDR3, the DNA is TGTGCCAGCAGCGCCCAGCTTGGAGCAGGGACTACCGAGACCTACGAGCAGTACTTC. The chain couples TRBV9 to TRBJ2-7; 7 nucleotides align to TRBD2. Germline V gene data show CDR1 as SGDLS and CDR2 as YYNGEE. Trimming cost V 3 bases and J 2 bases; bases outside gene matches: 20. The CDR3 totals 19 residues.

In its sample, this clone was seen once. Here the CDR3 reads CASSFPHTANTEAFF. CDR3 in DNA: TGTGCCAGCAGTTTCCCTCATACAGCAAACACTGAAGCTTTCTTT. The chain employs TRBV28 and TRBJ1-1; D call uncertain. This CDR3 is 15 amino acids long. The V gene lost 3 bases and the J gene lost 2 bases, with 13 bases spanning the gap. Germline V gives CDR1 MDHEN, CDR2 SYDVKM.

CDR3 DNA sequence: TGCGCCAGCAAGACGGCTAGCGGGGGCCAAGAGACCCAGTACTTC. Its protein is CASKTASGGQETQYF. The chain links TRBV10-2 to TRBJ2-5, with 10 bases matching TRBD2. V was clipped by 7 bases and J by 1 base; unmatched bases: 6. The germline V gene has CDR1 WSHSY and CDR2 SAAADI. CDR3 length equals 15 residues.